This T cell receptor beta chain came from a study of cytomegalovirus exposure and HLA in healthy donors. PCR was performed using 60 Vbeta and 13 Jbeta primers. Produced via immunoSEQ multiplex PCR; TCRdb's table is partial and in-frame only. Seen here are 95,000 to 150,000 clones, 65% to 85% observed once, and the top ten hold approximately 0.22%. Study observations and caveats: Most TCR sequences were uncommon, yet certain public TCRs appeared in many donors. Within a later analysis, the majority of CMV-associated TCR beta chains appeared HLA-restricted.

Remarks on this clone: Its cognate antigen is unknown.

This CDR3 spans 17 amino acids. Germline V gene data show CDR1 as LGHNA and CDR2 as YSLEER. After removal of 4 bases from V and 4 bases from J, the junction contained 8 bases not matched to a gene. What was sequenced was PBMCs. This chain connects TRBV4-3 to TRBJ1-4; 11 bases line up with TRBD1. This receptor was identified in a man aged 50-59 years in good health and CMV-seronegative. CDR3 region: CASSLSGTGGINEKLFF. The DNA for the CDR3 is TGCGCCAGCAGCCTTTCCGGGACAGGGGGGATTAATGAAAAACTGTTTTTT.